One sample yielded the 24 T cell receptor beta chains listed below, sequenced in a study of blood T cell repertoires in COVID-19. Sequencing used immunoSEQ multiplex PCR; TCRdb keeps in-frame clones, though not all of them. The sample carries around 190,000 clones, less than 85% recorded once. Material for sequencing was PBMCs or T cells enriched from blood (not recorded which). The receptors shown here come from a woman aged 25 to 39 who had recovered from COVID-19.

CDR3 in amino acids: CASSELAGGEQYF. In nucleotides, the CDR3 is TGTGCCAGCAGTGAACTAGCGGGAGGCGAGCAGTACTTC. The chain is built from TRBV2 and TRBJ2-7; 11 bases line up with TRBD2. The CDR3 is made up of 13 amino acids. In germline, CDR1 is SNHLY, CDR2 FYNNEI. V shed 2 bases and J 6 bases; nucleotides not matched to a gene: 0.

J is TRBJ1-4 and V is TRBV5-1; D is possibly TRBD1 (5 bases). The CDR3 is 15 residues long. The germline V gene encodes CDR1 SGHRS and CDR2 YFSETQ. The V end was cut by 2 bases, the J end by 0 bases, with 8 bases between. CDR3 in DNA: TGCGCCAGCAGCTTTTTGGGGCCAACTAATGAAAAACTGTTTTTT. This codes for CASSFLGPTNEKLFF.

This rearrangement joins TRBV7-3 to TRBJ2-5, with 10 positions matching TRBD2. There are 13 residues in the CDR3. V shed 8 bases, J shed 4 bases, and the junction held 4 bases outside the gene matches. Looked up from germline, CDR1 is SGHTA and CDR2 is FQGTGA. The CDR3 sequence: CASSLAGRETQYF. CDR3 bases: TGTGCCAGCTCACTAGCGGGACGAGAGACCCAGTACTTC.

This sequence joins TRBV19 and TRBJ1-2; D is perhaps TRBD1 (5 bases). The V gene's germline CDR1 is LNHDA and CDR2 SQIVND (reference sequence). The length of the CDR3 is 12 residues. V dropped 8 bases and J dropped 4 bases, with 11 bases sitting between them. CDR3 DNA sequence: TGTGCCAGTCGCGGGGGAGCCTATGGCTACACCTTC. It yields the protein CASRGGAYGYTF.

The chain's CDR3 is CASSVTTGGNEQFF. The CDR3 DNA sequence: TGTGCCAGCAGCGTAACTACAGGGGGCAATGAGCAGTTCTTC. The V gene is TRBV9, the J gene TRBJ2-1; 8 bases match TRBD1. The CDR3 loop spans 14 amino acids. V trimming: 1 base; J trimming: 6 bases; junction bases outside the gene matches: 3. Per germline, CDR1 SGDLS and CDR2 YYNGEE.

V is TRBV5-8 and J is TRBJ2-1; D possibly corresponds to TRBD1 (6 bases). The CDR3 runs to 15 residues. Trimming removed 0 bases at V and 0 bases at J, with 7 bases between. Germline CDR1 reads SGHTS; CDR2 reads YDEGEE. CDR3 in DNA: TGTGCCAGCAGCTTGGACAGGGCCTCCTACAATGAGCAGTTCTTC. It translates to CASSLDRASYNEQFF.

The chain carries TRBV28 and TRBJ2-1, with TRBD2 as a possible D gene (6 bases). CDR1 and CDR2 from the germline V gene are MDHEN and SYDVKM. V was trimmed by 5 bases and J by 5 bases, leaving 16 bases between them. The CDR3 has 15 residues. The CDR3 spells CASSAFTSKHNEQFF. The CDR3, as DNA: TGTGCCAGCAGTGCCTTCACTAGCAAACACAATGAGCAGTTCTTC.

As DNA, the CDR3 is TGTGCCAGCAGCCACTCCCCCGGGGGGGGCCATAACAATGAGCAGTTCTTC. Translated: CASSHSPGGGHNNEQFF. The gene calls are TRBV28 and TRBJ2-1, with 8 nucleotides matching TRBD2. J lost 5 bases, V lost 6 bases, and 15 bases had no gene match. Germline V lookup: CDR1 MDHEN, CDR2 SYDVKM. This CDR3 spans 17 amino acids.

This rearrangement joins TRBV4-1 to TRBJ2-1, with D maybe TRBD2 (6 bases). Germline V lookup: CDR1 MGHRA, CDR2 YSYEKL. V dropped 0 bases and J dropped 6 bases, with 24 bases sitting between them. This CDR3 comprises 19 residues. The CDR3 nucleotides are TGCGCCAGCAGCCAAGATAAGGGAGGCAGAGGGCGGGGAGTCAATGAGCAGTTCTTC. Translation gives CASSQDKGGRGRGVNEQFF.

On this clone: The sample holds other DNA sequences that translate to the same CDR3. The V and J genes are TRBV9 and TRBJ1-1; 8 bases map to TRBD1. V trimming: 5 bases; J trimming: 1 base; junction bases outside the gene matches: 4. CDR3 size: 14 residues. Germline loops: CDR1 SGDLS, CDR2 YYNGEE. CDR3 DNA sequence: TGTGCCAGCAGTCAAGGACAGGGGAACACTGAAGCTTTCTTT. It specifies CASSQGQGNTEAFF.

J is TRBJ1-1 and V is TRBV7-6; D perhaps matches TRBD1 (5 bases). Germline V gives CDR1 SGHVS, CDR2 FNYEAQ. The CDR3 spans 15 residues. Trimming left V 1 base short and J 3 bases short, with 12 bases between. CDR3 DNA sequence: TGTGCCAGCAGCTTAGATACAGGCGGTTACACTGAAGCTTTCTTT. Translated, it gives CASSLDTGGYTEAFF. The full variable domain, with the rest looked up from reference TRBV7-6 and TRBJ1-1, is GAGVSQSPRYKVTKRGQDVALRCDPISGHVSLYWYRQALGQGPEFLTYFNYEAQQDKSGLPNDRFSAERPEGSISTLTIQRTEQRDSAMYRCASSLDTGGYTEAFFGQGTRLTVV.

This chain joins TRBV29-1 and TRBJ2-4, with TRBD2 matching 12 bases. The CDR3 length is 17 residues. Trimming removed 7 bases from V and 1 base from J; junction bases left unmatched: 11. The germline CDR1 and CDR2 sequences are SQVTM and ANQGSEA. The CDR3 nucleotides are TGCAGCGGAATAGGACTAGCGGGGCGACCGGCCAAAAACATTCAGTACTTC. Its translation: CSGIGLAGRPAKNIQYF.

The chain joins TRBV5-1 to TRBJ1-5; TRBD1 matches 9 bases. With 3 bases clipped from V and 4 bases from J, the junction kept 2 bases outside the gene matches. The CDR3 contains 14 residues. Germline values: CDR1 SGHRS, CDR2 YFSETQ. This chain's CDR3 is CASSWGQGNQPQHF. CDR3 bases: TGCGCCAGCAGCTGGGGACAGGGAAATCAGCCCCAGCATTTT.

This CDR3 reads CASRAGQVPNYGYTF. The CDR3 DNA reads TGTGCCAGCAGGGCAGGACAGGTTCCAAACTATGGCTACACCTTC. The rearrangement joins TRBV2 to TRBJ1-2; 7 bases match TRBD1. This CDR3 comprises 15 residues. V shed 6 bases, J shed 2 bases, and the junction held 9 bases outside the gene matches. Germline V gene sequence: CDR1 SNHLY, CDR2 FYNNEI.

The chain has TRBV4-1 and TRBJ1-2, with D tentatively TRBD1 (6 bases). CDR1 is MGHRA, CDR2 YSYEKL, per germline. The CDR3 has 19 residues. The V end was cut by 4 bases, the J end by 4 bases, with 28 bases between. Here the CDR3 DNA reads TGCGCCAGCAGCCCCCTCTGGGTTCCAGGGGATGGGTATAGCTATGGCTACACCTTC. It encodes CASSPLWVPGDGYSYGYTF.

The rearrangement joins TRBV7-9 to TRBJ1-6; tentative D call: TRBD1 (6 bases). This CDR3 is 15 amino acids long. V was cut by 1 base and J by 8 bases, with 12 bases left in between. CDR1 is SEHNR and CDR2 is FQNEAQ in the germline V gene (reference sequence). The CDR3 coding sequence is TGTGCCAGCAGCTTAGGGCAGGGGTTGGATTCACCCCTCCACTTT. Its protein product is CASSLGQGLDSPLHF.

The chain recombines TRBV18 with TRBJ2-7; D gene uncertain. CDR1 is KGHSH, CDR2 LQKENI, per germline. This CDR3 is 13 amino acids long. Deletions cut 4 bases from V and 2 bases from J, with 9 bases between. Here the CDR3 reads CASSQTGAYEQYV. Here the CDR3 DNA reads TGTGCCAGCTCACAAACCGGAGCCTACGAGCAGTACGTC.

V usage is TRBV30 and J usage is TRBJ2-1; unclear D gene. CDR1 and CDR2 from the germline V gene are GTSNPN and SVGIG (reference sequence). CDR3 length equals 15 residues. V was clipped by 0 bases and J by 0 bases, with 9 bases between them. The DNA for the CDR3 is TGTGCCTGGAGTGTACTGGTAGCCTCCTACAATGAGCAGTTCTTC. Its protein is CAWSVLVASYNEQFF.

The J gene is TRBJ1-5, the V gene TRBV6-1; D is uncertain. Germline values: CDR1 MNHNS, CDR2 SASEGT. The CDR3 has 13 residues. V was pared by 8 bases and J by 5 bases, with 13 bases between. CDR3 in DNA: TGTGCCAGCTGTAGGAACGGGGATCAGCCCCAGCATTTT. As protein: CASCRNGDQPQHF.

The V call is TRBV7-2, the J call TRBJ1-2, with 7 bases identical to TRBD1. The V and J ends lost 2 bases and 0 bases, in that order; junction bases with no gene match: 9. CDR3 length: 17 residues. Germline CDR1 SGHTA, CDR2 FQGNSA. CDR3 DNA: TGTGCCAGCAGCTTATCAAGCCCAGGGACAGCTAACTATGGCTACACCTTC. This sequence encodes CASSLSSPGTANYGYTF.

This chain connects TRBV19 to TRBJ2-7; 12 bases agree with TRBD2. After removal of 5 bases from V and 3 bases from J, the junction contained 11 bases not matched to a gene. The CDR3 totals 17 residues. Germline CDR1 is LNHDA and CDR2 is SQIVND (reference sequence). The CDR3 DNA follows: TGTGCCAGTAGTCCCGCCCTCATACTAGCGGGAGGCTACGAGCAGTACTTC. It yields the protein CASSPALILAGGYEQYF.

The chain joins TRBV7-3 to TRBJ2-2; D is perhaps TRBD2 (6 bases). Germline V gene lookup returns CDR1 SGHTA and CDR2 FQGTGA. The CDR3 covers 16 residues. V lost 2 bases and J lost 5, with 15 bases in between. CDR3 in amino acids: CASSLAGTDSTGELFF. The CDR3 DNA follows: TGTGCCAGCAGCTTAGCGGGGACGGATTCAACCGGGGAGCTGTTTTTT.

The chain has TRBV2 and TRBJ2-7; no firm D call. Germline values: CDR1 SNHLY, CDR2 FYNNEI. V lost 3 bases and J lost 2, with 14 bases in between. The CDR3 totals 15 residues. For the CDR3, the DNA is TGTGCCAGCAGTGACTCCTCCGTTGGAGCCTACGAGCAGTACTTC. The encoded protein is CASSDSSVGAYEQYF.

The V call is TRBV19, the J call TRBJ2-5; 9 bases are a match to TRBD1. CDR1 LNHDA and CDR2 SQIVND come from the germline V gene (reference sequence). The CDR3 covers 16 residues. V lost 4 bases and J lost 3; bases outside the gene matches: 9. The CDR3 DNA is TGTGCCAGTAGTAAGCTCCCGGGACAGGGCAAAGAGACCCAGTACTTC. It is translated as CASSKLPGQGKETQYF. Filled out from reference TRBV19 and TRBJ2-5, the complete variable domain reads DGGITQSPKYLFRKEGQNVTLSCEQNLNHDAMYWYRQDPGQGLRLIYYSQIVNDFQKGDIAEGYSVSREKKESFPLTVTSAQKNPTAFYLCASSKLPGQGKETQYFGPGTRLLVL.